This TCR beta chain was sequenced during a study of blood T cell repertoires in COVID-19. Study-wide background: Collection of acute and convalescent COVID-19 samples took place in the United States, Italy and Spain.

This clone was seen more than once but under ten times. Profiled with immunoSEQ multiplex PCR; TCRdb holds only in-frame clones, not every one. The sample lists about 90,000 clones, around four fifths occurring once. The CDR3 consists of 13 residues. V shed 6 bases, J shed 2 bases, and the junction held 4 bases outside the gene matches. The germline V gene has CDR1 MNHNY and CDR2 SVGAGI (reference sequence). The sample taken for sequencing was peripheral blood. The chain joins TRBV6-6 to TRBJ2-7, with TRBD1 matching over 7 bases. The sequence derives from a man in his fifties with acute or convalescent COVID-19. The CDR3 coding sequence is TGTGCCAGCAGCTCGGACAGGACCTACGAGCAGTACTTC. It encodes CASSSDRTYEQYF.